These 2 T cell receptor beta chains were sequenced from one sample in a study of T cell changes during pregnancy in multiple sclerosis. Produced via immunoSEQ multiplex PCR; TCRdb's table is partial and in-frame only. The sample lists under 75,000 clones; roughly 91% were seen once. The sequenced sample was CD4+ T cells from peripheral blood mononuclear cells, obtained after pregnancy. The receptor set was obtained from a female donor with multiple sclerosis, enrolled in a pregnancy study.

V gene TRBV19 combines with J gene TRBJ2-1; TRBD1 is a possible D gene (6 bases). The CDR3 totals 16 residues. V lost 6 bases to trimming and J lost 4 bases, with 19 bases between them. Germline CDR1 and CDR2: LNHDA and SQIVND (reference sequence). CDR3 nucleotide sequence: TGTGCCAGTAGCCAGGGGAGACAGAAGGCTTACAATGAGCAGTTCTTC. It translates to CASSQGRQKAYNEQFF. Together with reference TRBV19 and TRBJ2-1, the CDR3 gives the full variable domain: DGGITQSPKYLFRKEGQNVTLSCEQNLNHDAMYWYRQDPGQGLRLIYYSQIVNDFQKGDIAEGYSVSREKKESFPLTVTSAQKNPTAFYLCASSQGRQKAYNEQFFGPGTRLTVL.

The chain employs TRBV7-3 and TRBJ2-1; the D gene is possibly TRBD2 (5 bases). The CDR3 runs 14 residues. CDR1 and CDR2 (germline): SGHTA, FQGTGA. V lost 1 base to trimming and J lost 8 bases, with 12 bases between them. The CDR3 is CASSLRRSGYEQFF. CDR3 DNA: TGTGCCAGCAGCTTAAGGCGCTCGGGGTATGAGCAGTTCTTC.